What follows describes a single TCR beta chain. No antigen is known for it. The data were obtained in a study of blood T cells in healthy people across ages. Findings of the study overall: Roughly linearly, TCR beta diversity per million T cells fell as age increased.

The junction had 17 bases not matched to a gene; V was cut back by 5 bases and J by 5 bases. This CDR3 region has 18 residues. Germline CDR1 SGHTA, CDR2 FQGNSA. A second PCR, run for roughly 6 to 11 cycles, used a sample-barcoded 5' primer plus a J-beta primer mix. No fewer than 3 million CDR3-containing paired-end reads came from each sample. TCRdb recomputed calls from the 5' RACE reads with MiXCR, one row per CDR3 protein. This table has about 800,000 distinct CDR3 sequences, around 25% appearing once. This sample was also put to use in a study of T cells of mothers and their children. From that report: Study donors consisted of a few healthy Caucasian mothers and their six children. Second-PCR primer M1S introduced sample barcodes and 2-4 random nucleotides.

Material: blood. This TCR derives from a boy younger than 18 in good health. V is TRBV7-2 and J is TRBJ2-3; 9 bases fit TRBD1. The CDR3 loop reads CASSPRTTGTGFRDTQYF. CDR3 in DNA: TGTGCCAGCAGCCCGCGGACGACCGGGACAGGGTTCCGAGATACGCAGTATTTT.